A selection of T cell receptor beta chains follows, all from one sample in a study of shared clonotypes between healthy human individuals. Assay used: immunoSEQ multiplex PCR; TCRdb lists only in-frame clones, some missing. The sample has about 1.1 million clones; about 72% are singletons. Sequencing used memory CD4+ T cells from PBMCs. All receptors come from a man between 18 and 35 years old in good health. Some clones in this sample may be carry-over from other donors' samples. CDR3s include the opening cysteine and the closing phenylalanine or tryptophan. A D gene is named only where the DNA matches it firmly. Only part of the rows carry a size: once, few, many, or a class if the clone is expanded.

abundance	d_gene	v_gene	len	j_gene	CDR3aa	CDR3nt
.	.	TRBV11-2	13	TRBJ1-1	CASSLEGNTEAFF	TGTGCCAGCAGCTTAGAAGGTAACACTGAAGCTTTCTTT
.	.	TRBV7-2	13	TRBJ1-2	CASSLKRNYGYTF	TGTGCCAGCAGCTTAAAACGGAACTATGGCTACACCTTC
.	.	TRBV29-1	12	TRBJ1-4	CSVAGADEKLFF	TGCAGCGTTGCGGGTGCTGATGAAAAACTGTTTTTT
.	TRBD1	TRBV2	15	TRBJ2-3	CASRRDRQHTDTQYF	TGTGCCAGCAGGAGGGACAGGCAACACACAGATACGCAGTATTTT
.	.	TRBV9	14	TRBJ2-7	CASSVEDTYYEQYF	TGTGCCAGCAGCGTAGAGGACACTTACTACGAGCAGTACTTC
.	.	TRBV16	13	TRBJ1-1	CASSQRPGTEAFF	TGTGCCAGCAGCCAGCGTCCGGGCACTGAAGCTTTCTTT
.	.	TRBV5-1	17	TRBJ2-2	CASSLAGIQYGTGELFF	TGCGCCAGCAGCTTGGCCGGGATCCAGTATGGCACCGGGGAGCTGTTTTTT
.	.	TRBV19	12	TRBJ2-1	CASSMPRGEQFF	TGTGCCAGTAGTATGCCACGGGGTGAGCAGTTCTTC
.	.	TRBV7-3	16	TRBJ2-6	CASSSGLSGGANVLTF	TGTGCCAGCAGCTCCGGACTATCCGGGGGTGCCAACGTCCTGACTTTC
.	.	TRBV5-5	14	TRBJ1-1	CASSLPRPNTEAFF	TGTGCCAGCAGCTTGCCCCGGCCGAACACTGAAGCTTTCTTT
.	.	TRBV7-2	13	TRBJ1-4	CASRATTNEKLFF	TGTGCCAGCAGAGCAACAACTAATGAAAAACTGTTTTTT
once	.	TRBV5-1	14	TRBJ1-3	CASSSGTSGNTIYF	TGCGCCAGCAGCTCGGGGACGTCTGGAAACACCATATATTTT
.	.	TRBV29-1	12	TRBJ1-2	CSISGGKYGYTF	TGCAGCATCTCCGGGGGCAAGTATGGCTACACCTTC
few	TRBD2	TRBV5-1	17	TRBJ2-4	CASSLGLVAGGGNIQYF	TGCGCCAGCAGCTTGGGGCTAGTAGCGGGAGGAGGAAACATTCAGTACTTC
.	TRBD1	TRBV4-1	17	TRBJ1-2	CASSQDWGTADNYGYTF	TGCGCCAGCAGCCAAGATTGGGGGACAGCGGACAACTATGGCTACACCTTC
.	.	TRBV28	13	TRBJ1-4	CASRIQRREKLFF	TGTGCCAGCCGCATTCAGAGGCGTGAAAAACTGTTTTTT
few	TRBD2	TRBV5-4	16	TRBJ2-3	CASSSGGLAGTDTQYF	TGTGCCAGCAGCTCTGGGGGACTAGCGGGCACAGATACGCAGTATTTT
.	.	TRBV2	14	TRBJ2-6	CASSQGSGANVLTF	TGTGCCAGCAGCCAGGGATCTGGGGCCAACGTCCTGACTTTC
.	.	TRBV11-3	13	TRBJ2-1	CASSLDTSDEQFF	TGTGCCAGCAGCTTAGATACGTCCGATGAGCAGTTCTTC
.	.	TRBV5-1	15	TRBJ2-1	CASSLGGQSYNEQFF	TGCGCCAGCAGCTTGGGTGGACAGTCCTACAATGAGCAGTTCTTC
.	.	TRBV30	11	TRBJ2-7	CAWSQAYEQYF	TGTGCCTGGAGTCAGGCCTACGAGCAGTACTTC
.	.	TRBV5-1	14	TRBJ2-7	CASSFDWRSYEQYF	TGCGCCAGCAGCTTCGACTGGCGCTCCTACGAGCAGTACTTC
once	.	TRBV19	13	TRBJ2-7	CASSMVATYEQYF	TGTGCCAGTAGTATGGTGGCAACCTACGAGCAGTACTTC
.	TRBD2	TRBV7-8	12	TRBJ2-7	CASLLAGDEQYF	TGTGCCAGTCTCCTAGCGGGAGACGAGCAGTACTTC
.	.	TRBV2	15	TRBJ1-5	CASSEVRTGLGPQHF	TGTGCCAGCAGTGAAGTACGAACAGGGCTCGGGCCCCAGCATTTT
few	.	TRBV6-1	15	TRBJ1-2	CASSEAGEEDYGYTF	TGTGCCAGCAGTGAAGCGGGGGAGGAGGACTATGGCTACACCTTC
.	.	TRBV14	18	TRBJ2-2	CASSRRGKRATNTGELFF	TGTGCCAGCAGCCGAAGGGGGAAACGGGCCACGAACACCGGGGAGCTGTTTTTT
once	TRBD1	TRBV5-6	14	TRBJ1-6	CASSLGDRDSPLHF	TGTGCCAGCAGCTTGGGGGACAGGGATTCACCCCTCCACTTT
.	.	TRBV9	14	TRBJ1-3	CASSAEYSGNTIYF	TGTGCCAGCAGCGCCGAATACTCTGGAAACACCATATATTTT
.	.	TRBV28	14	TRBJ1-2	CASSPAGGHYGYTF	TGTGCCAGCAGTCCGGCGGGGGGGCACTATGGCTACACCTTC
.	.	TRBV6-5	8	TRBJ2-7	CASYEQYF	TGTGCCAGCTACGAGCAGTACTTC
few	.	TRBV19	15	TRBJ2-3	CASSRQGQTTDTQYF	TGTGCCAGTAGTCGGCAGGGGCAGACCACAGATACGCAGTATTTT
few	.	TRBV28	16	TRBJ1-3	CASSSQGYGLGNTIYF	TGTGCCAGCAGTTCACAGGGATACGGACTGGGAAACACCATATATTTT